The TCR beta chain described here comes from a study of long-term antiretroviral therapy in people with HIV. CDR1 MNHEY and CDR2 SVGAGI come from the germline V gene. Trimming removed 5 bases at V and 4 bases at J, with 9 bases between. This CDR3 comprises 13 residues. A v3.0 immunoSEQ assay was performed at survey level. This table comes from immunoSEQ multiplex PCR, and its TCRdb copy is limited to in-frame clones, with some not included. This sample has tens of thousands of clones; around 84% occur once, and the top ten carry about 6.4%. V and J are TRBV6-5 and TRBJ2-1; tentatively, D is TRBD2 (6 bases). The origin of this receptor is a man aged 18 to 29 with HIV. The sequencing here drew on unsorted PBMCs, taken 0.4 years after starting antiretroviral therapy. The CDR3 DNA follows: TGTGCCAGCAGTCCGGGACTTTACAATGAGCAGTTCTTC. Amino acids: CASSPGLYNEQFF.